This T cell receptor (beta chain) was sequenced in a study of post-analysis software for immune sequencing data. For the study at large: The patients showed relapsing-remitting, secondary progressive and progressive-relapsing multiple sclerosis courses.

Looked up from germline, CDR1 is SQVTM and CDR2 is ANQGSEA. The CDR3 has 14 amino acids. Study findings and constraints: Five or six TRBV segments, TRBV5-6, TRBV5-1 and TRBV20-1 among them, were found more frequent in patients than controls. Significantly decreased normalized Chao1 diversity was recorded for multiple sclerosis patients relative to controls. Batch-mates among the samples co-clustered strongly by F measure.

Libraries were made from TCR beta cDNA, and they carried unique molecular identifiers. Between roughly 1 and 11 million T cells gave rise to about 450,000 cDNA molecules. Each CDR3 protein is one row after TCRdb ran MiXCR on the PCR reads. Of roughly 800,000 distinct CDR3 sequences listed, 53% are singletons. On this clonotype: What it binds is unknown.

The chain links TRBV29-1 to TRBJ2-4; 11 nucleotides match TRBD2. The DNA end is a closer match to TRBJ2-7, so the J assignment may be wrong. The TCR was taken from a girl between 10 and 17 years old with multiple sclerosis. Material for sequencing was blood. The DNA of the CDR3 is TGCAGCGTCGCTACCGGGACTAGCGGAGACGAGCAGTACTTC. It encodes CSVATGTSGDEQYF.